This T cell receptor (beta chain) was sequenced during a study of T cell repertoires in cytomegalovirus infection. Whole-study results and caveats: Cumulative public TCR beta family frequency identified CMV carriers with the relevant HLA. The ex vivo response was dominated by HLA-C-restricted CMV-specific TCR beta clonotypes.

TCRdb processed the reads anew with MiXCR; each CDR3 protein has one entry. The sample holds about a million distinct CDR3 sequences, around 29% seen once. Concerning this clonotype itself: The antigen remains unidentified.

The input for sequencing was cultured CD8+ T cells from PBMCs, taken from culture after CMV antigen stimulation. The receptor's source is a human donor in good health (CMV status not recorded). Some clones in this sample may be carry-over from other donors' samples.

CDR3 in amino acids: CASSQDLSGYPAGELFF. The CDR3 bases are TGTGCCAGCAGCCAAGACCTATCTGGCTACCCCGCCGGGGAGCTGTTTTTT. The rearrangement joins TRBV14 to TRBJ2-2; D not certain. This CDR3 is 17 amino acids long. Trimming took 0 bases from V and 6 from J, leaving 17 bases between them. Germline V lookup: CDR1 SGHDN, CDR2 FVKESK.